The 32 T cell receptor beta chains below all came from one sample that was sequenced in a study of cytomegalovirus exposure and HLA in healthy donors. 60 Vbeta and 13 Jbeta primers were used in PCR. The method was immunoSEQ multiplex PCR; TCRdb's version includes in-frame clones alone and lacks a portion of them. The repertoire holds some 120,000 clones, around 70% seen once, with roughly 3.1% in the top ten. Specimen: PBMCs. The source is a man under 40 in good health and CMV-seronegative.

This clone was seen a few times. This sequence joins TRBV11-2 and TRBJ2-7; possibly TRBD2 for D (5 bases). CDR1 SGHAT and CDR2 FQNNGV come from the germline V gene. CDR3 length: 13 amino acids. V was trimmed by 8 bases and J by 2 bases, leaving 13 bases between them. In DNA, the CDR3 is TGTGCCAGCGGACTCACGGGTACCTACGAGCAGTACTTC. This sequence encodes CASGLTGTYEQYF. Full variable domain (missing parts from reference TRBV11-2 and TRBJ2-7): EAGVAQSPRYKIIEKRQSVAFWCNPISGHATLYWYQQILGQGPKLLIQFQNNGVVDDSQLPKDRFSAERLKGVDSTLKIQPAKLEDSAVYLCASGLTGTYEQYFGPGTRLTVT.

The chain joins TRBV7-2 to TRBJ2-5; the match to TRBD1 covers 7 bases. The CDR3 is 14 residues long. V shed 6 bases and J 1 base; nucleotides not matched to a gene: 5. The germline gives CDR1 SGHTA, CDR2 FQGNSA. CDR3 in DNA: TGTGCCAGCAGTCCTGACAGGGTCCAAGAGACCCAGTACTTC. Protein: CASSPDRVQETQYF.

The chain links TRBV7-9 to TRBJ2-5; D gene unclear. This CDR3 is built from 12 residues. CDR1 is SEHNR, CDR2 FQNEAQ, per germline (reference sequence). V gave up 5 bases and J gave up 1 base, with 5 bases separating them. The CDR3 DNA reads TGTGCCAGCAGCCCTCGCCAAGAGACCCAGTACTTC. It codes for CASSPRQETQYF. The whole variable domain, filled in from reference TRBV7-9 and TRBJ2-5, reads DTGVSQNPRHKITKRGQNVTFRCDPISEHNRLYWYRQTLGQGPEFLTYFQNEAQLEKSRLLSDRFSAERPKGSFSTLEIQRTEQGDSAMYLCASSPRQETQYFGPGTRLLVL.

The CDR3 DNA is TGCAGCGTGATACCTCCTAGCGGGAATAACAATGAGCAGTTCTTC. Translated, it gives CSVIPPSGNNNEQFF. The V call is TRBV29-1, the J call TRBJ2-1, with TRBD2 matching over 9 bases. This CDR3 is 15 amino acids long. Unmatched junction bases numbered 11, after V lost 6 bases and J lost 5 bases. In germline, CDR1 is SQVTM, CDR2 ANQGSEA.

There are a few counts of this clone. This CDR3 is also generated by other DNA sequences in the sample. The chain carries TRBV20-1 and TRBJ2-7, with a tentative D call TRBD2 (6 bases). The CDR3 runs to 10 residues. The germline V gene encodes CDR1 DFQATT and CDR2 SNEGSKA (reference sequence). Deletions cut 5 bases from V and 5 bases from J, with 7 bases between. The CDR3 DNA reads as TGCAGTGCTTGGGGGGACGAGCAGTACTTC. Amino acids: CSAWGDEQYF.

The genes are TRBV15 and TRBJ2-2; tentatively, D is TRBD2 (5 bases). The V end was cut by 4 bases, the J end by 9 bases, with 18 bases between. The CDR3 loop spans 15 amino acids. Germline assignment: CDR1 LNHNV and CDR2 YYDKDF (reference sequence). CDR3 DNA: TGTGCCACCAGCATGGGGTTTGGGAGCGGCTGGGAGCTGTTTTTT. Translated, it gives CATSMGFGSGWELFF.

The chain recombines TRBV2 with TRBJ2-7; a possible D gene is TRBD2 (6 bases). CDR3 length: 14 residues. The germline CDR1 and CDR2 sequences are SNHLY and FYNNEI. V was clipped by 1 base and J by 4 bases, with 11 bases between them. The CDR3 loop reads CASSEGDWGYEQYF. DNA for the CDR3: TGTGCCAGCAGTGAAGGGGACTGGGGTTACGAGCAGTACTTC.

The chain links TRBV5-1 to TRBJ2-6, with D tentatively TRBD2 (6 bases). CDR3 length: 17 residues. V was trimmed by 4 bases and J by 0 bases, leaving 14 bases between them. Germline V CDR1 and CDR2: SGHRS, YFSETQ. This chain's CDR3 is CASSAGRKSSGANVLTF. In DNA, the CDR3 is TGCGCCAGCAGCGCGGGACGTAAGAGCTCTGGGGCCAACGTCCTGACTTTC.

The chain has TRBV9 and TRBJ2-1; TRBD2 matches 7 bases. This CDR3 spans 17 amino acids. Germline V gene lookup returns CDR1 SGDLS and CDR2 YYNGEE. With V trimmed by 0 bases and J by 2 bases, 8 bases remained unmatched. The CDR3 DNA is TGTGCCAGCAGCGTAGGAATCGGGGGGTCCACCTACAATGAGCAGTTCTTC. It encodes CASSVGIGGSTYNEQFF.

This clone was found a few times. The chain joins TRBV29-1 to TRBJ1-1; D is undetermined. V lost 6 bases, J lost 1 base, and 9 bases lay in between. The CDR3 spans 12 residues. The germline gives CDR1 SQVTM, CDR2 ANQGSEA. CDR3 sequence: CSVRPGNTEAFF. The CDR3 DNA follows: TGCAGCGTCCGGCCAGGGAACACTGAAGCTTTCTTT.

There are a few counts of this clone. V usage is TRBV7-2 and J usage is TRBJ2-7; 9 bases fit TRBD2. This CDR3 region has 16 residues. CDR1 SGHTA and CDR2 FQGNSA come from the germline V gene. Germline trimming cut 2 bases from V and 2 bases from J; bases unmatched to any gene: 7. CDR3 nucleotides: TGTGCCAGCAGCTTAACTTGGACTAGCGACCCCTACGAGCAGTACTTC. As protein: CASSLTWTSDPYEQYF.

This clone occurred once. This rearrangement joins TRBV5-1 to TRBJ2-2; TRBD2 aligns across 10 bases. V was clipped by 5 bases and J by 6 bases; unmatched bases: 7. The germline gives CDR1 SGHRS, CDR2 YFSETQ. This CDR3 region has 15 residues. CDR3 in DNA: TGCGCCAGCAGGGGGCTAGCGGGAGTCTCCGGGGAGCTGTTTTTT. Its protein product is CASRGLAGVSGELFF.

The chain joins TRBV27 to TRBJ2-6; 9 bases agree with TRBD2. The V and J ends lost 5 bases and 0 bases, in that order; junction bases with no gene match: 14. Germline CDR1 is MNHEY and CDR2 is SMNVEV (reference sequence). This CDR3 comprises 20 residues. The CDR3 nucleotides read TGTGCCAGCAGTCTATACCCTAGCGGGATTTCCCTCTCTGGGGCCAACGTCCTGACTTTC. Encoded protein: CASSLYPSGISLSGANVLTF.

DNA for the CDR3: TGTGCCAGCAGTGAAACCCCCCCTAAAGAGACCCAGTACTTC. Translating gives CASSETPPKETQYF. The genes are TRBV25-1 and TRBJ2-5; no clear D. V was pared by 2 bases and J by 3 bases, with 10 bases between. Germline V lookup: CDR1 MGHDK, CDR2 SYGVNS. The CDR3 consists of 14 residues.

The rearrangement joins TRBV23-1 to TRBJ2-1; 8 nucleotides line up with TRBD1. TRBV23-1 is labeled an ORF, and its function is uncertain. CDR3 length equals 13 residues. The J segment lost 2 bases and the V segment lost 10 bases, leaving 4 bases of the junction unmatched. The CDR3, as DNA: TGCGCCACCTGCAGGGGGCCCTACAATGAGCAGTTCTTC. It encodes CATCRGPYNEQFF.

This chain links TRBV10-3 with TRBJ2-7, with 12 bases lining up with TRBD2. Germline CDR1 ENHRY, CDR2 SYGVKD. V lost 5 bases, J lost 4 bases, and 3 bases stayed unmatched. CDR3 length: 14 residues. This CDR3 is CAISTGTSGYEQYF. The CDR3 region has the DNA TGTGCCATCAGTACCGGGACTAGCGGGTACGAGCAGTACTTC.

The CDR3 spells CASSFVPRGKGTGELFF. The CDR3, as DNA: TGTGCCAGCAGCTTTGTTCCGCGGGGCAAAGGAACCGGGGAGCTGTTTTTT. This chain joins TRBV7-9 and TRBJ2-2, with a weak D call TRBD2 (6 bases). V shed 3 bases and J shed 5 bases, with 19 bases lying between them. The CDR3 extends over 17 amino acids. Germline V gives CDR1 SEHNR, CDR2 FQNEAQ (reference sequence).

The V gene is TRBV7-2, the J gene TRBJ2-3; TRBD1 matches 9 bases. V was clipped by 4 bases and J by 12 bases; unmatched bases: 20. The germline CDR1 and CDR2 sequences are SGHTA and FQGNSA. The CDR3 length is 17 residues. The CDR3 DNA sequence: TGTGCCAGCAGCTCCCCGGGACAGGGTTTCGGCGGGACACTTCAGTATTTT. The encoded protein is CASSSPGQGFGGTLQYF.

The chain couples TRBV4-2 to TRBJ2-1; 9 nucleotides align to TRBD2. Unmatched junction bases numbered 12, after V lost 9 bases and J lost 9 bases. CDR1 is LGHNA and CDR2 is YNFKEQ in the germline V gene. CDR3 size: 14 residues. CDR3 DNA: TGTGCCAGTTCTAGCGGGATATACGGTACTGAGCAGTTCTTC. It specifies CASSSGIYGTEQFF.

This chain joins TRBV6-6 and TRBJ1-5, with TRBD1 matching 9 bases. Germline V gene sequence: CDR1 MNHNY, CDR2 SVGAGI (reference sequence). CDR3 length: 15 residues. J gave up 3 bases and V 5 bases, and 5 bases lay outside the gene matches. The CDR3 nucleotides read TGTGCCAGCAGTCTGACAGGGGGAGACAATCAGCCCCAGCATTTT. Amino acids: CASSLTGGDNQPQHF.

The CDR3 bases are TGTGCCACTGGGGGCTTAGCTAATGAAAAACTGTTTTTT. Amino acid sequence: CATGGLANEKLFF. The chain carries TRBV6-6 and TRBJ1-4, with D possibly matching TRBD1 (6 bases). This CDR3 is 13 amino acids long. V was shortened by 10 bases and J by 3 bases, with 12 bases between the two germline ends. Germline V gives CDR1 MNHNY, CDR2 SVGAGI (reference sequence).

The gene calls are TRBV28 and TRBJ1-5; D perhaps matches TRBD1 (5 bases). The germline V gene has CDR1 MDHEN and CDR2 SYDVKM. Trimming left V 4 bases short and J 0 bases short, with 10 bases between. The CDR3 extends over 15 amino acids. In nucleotides, the CDR3 is TGTGCCAGCAGTTCCAGGGTTATTAGCAATCAGCCCCAGCATTTT. It yields the protein CASSSRVISNQPQHF.

This chain links TRBV7-9 with TRBJ2-7; D not certain. The V end lost 0 bases, the J end lost 0 bases, and 3 bases lay between the germline ends. CDR1 SEHNR and CDR2 FQNEAQ come from the germline V gene (reference sequence). CDR3 length equals 13 residues. The DNA for the CDR3 is TGTGCCAGCAGCTTAGCCCACTCCTACGAGCAGTACTTC. Its protein is CASSLAHSYEQYF.

The chain employs TRBV28 and TRBJ2-5; D not certain. The J call may be mistaken, given a closer DNA end match to TRBJ2-7. CDR1 is MDHEN and CDR2 is SYDVKM in the germline V gene. The CDR3 is 13 residues long. This CDR3 is CASSFLQPYEQYF. The CDR3 DNA reads as TGTGCCAGCAGTTTCCTTCAACCCTACGAGCAGTACTTC.

This clone was counted a single time. The chain links TRBV6-5 to TRBJ1-4; possibly TRBD1 for D (5 bases). V lost 6 bases to trimming and J lost 8 bases, with 7 bases between them. Germline-derived CDR1 and CDR2 are MNHEY and SVGAGI. The CDR3 extends over 11 amino acids. The CDR3 here is CASRWGEKLFF. Written as DNA, the CDR3 is TGTGCCAGCAGGTGGGGCGAAAAACTGTTTTTT.

With regard to this clone: Other DNA sequences within the sample encode an identical CDR3. The V and J genes are TRBV29-1 and TRBJ2-7; TRBD1 matches 10 bases. V gave up 7 bases and J gave up 4 bases; unmatched junction bases: 4. Looked up from germline, CDR1 is SQVTM and CDR2 is ANQGSEA. CDR3 length: 12 residues. CDR3 nucleotide sequence: TGCAGCGCCAGGACAGGGGGGTACGAGCAGTACTTC. Translation gives CSARTGGYEQYF.

V and J are TRBV6-1 and TRBJ2-5; 10 nucleotides align to TRBD2. V trimming: 6 bases; J trimming: 2 bases; junction bases outside the gene matches: 3. There are 14 residues in the CDR3. Germline values: CDR1 MNHNS, CDR2 SASEGT. The CDR3 nucleotides read TGTGCCAGCAGACTAGCGGGGAGACAAGAGACCCAGTACTTC. Translation gives CASRLAGRQETQYF.

The chain couples TRBV9 to TRBJ2-6, with 8 bases lining up with TRBD1. CDR1 SGDLS and CDR2 YYNGEE come from the germline V gene. V lost 4 bases and J lost 11; bases outside the gene matches: 14. The CDR3 totals 16 residues. CDR3 region: CASSTLLDRATHVLTF. The CDR3 coding sequence is TGTGCCAGCAGCACACTGTTGGACAGGGCTACCCACGTCCTGACTTTC.

This clone was seen only once. The rearrangement joins TRBV13 to TRBJ2-4, with D unresolved. V was shortened by 3 bases and J by 7 bases, with 10 bases between the two germline ends. This CDR3 has 13 residues. The germline CDR1 and CDR2 sequences are PRHDT and FYEKMQ (reference sequence). This CDR3 is CASSFHVVNIQYF. CDR3 nucleotides: TGTGCCAGCAGCTTCCATGTTGTCAACATTCAGTACTTC.

V gene TRBV7-9 combines with J gene TRBJ2-1; weak D call: TRBD2 (5 bases). With 6 bases removed from V and 4 bases from J, the gap between germline ends came to 13 bases. The CDR3 runs to 14 residues. The V gene's germline CDR1 is SEHNR and CDR2 FQNEAQ (reference sequence). CDR3 nucleotide sequence: TGTGCCAGCAGTGCGAGGACTGCGTACAATGAGCAGTTCTTC. Translation: CASSARTAYNEQFF.

V gene TRBV10-3 combines with J gene TRBJ2-7; possible D gene TRBD1, 6 bases. This CDR3 spans 12 amino acids. Germline-derived CDR1 and CDR2 are ENHRY and SYGVKD. V was shortened by 11 bases and J by 4 bases, with 15 bases between the two germline ends. The CDR3 region has the DNA TGTGCCGTCCGGGGACAACCTTACGAGCAGTACTTC. Its protein is CAVRGQPYEQYF.

V and J are TRBV21-1 and TRBJ1-1; the table's TRBD1 call for D was not verified on the DNA. TRBV21-1 is a known pseudogene. This CDR3 is 12 amino acids long. The CDR3 DNA follows: TGTGCCACCGGAGGGGGCGAGACTGAAGCTTTCTTT. Translated: CATGGGETEAFF.